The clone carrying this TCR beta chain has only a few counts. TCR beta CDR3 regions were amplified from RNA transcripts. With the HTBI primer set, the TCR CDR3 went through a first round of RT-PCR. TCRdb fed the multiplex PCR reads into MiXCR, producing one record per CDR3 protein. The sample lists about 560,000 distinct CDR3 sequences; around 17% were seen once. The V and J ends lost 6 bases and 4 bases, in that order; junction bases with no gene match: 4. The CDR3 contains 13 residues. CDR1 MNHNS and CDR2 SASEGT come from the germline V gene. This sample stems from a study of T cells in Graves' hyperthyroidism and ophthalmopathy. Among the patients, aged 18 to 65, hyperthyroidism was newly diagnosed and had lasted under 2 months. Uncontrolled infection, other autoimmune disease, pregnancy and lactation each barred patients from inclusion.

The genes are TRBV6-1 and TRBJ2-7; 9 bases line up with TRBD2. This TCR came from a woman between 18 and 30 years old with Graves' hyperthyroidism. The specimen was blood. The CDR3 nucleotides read TGTGCCAGCAGACCGGGACTAGCTTACGAGCAGTACTTC. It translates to CASRPGLAYEQYF.